The 2 T cell receptor beta chains below all came from one sample that was sequenced in a study of human thymus T cells. Resections from corrective heart surgery provided thymus tissue. Sequenced by immunoSEQ multiplex PCR; TCRdb stores in-frame clones only, minus some. The sample records roughly 130,000 clones, 90% to 95% being singletons. The sequenced sample consisted of thymus tissue. These receptors all stem from a boy in the first two years of life with a congenital heart defect but otherwise immunologically healthy.

This sequence joins TRBV5-1 and TRBJ1-5, with D perhaps TRBD1 (6 bases). Trimming removed 10 bases from V and 6 bases from J, with 29 bases in between. CDR1 is SGHRS and CDR2 is YFSETQ in the germline V gene. The CDR3 contains 17 residues. CDR3 in DNA: TGCGCCCCTGAACCGGGGGCCCGCCCATGGATCGGTCAGCCCCAGCATTTT. Encoded protein: CAPEPGARPWIGQPQHF.

This clone was detected once. The rearrangement joins TRBV28 to TRBJ2-3; TRBD1 is a possible D gene (5 bases). CDR1 and CDR2 from the germline V gene are MDHEN and SYDVKM. The CDR3 runs to 16 residues. This CDR3 is CACVGRAKRNTDTQYF. The CDR3 nucleotides read TGTGCTTGCGTCGGCAGGGCCAAACGAAACACAGATACGCAGTATTTT. Variable domain in full (rest from reference TRBV28 and TRBJ2-3): DVKVTQSSRYLVKRTGEKVFLECVQDMDHENMFWYRQDPGLGLRLIYFSYDVKMKEKGDIPEGYSVSREKKERFSLILESASTNQTSMYLCACVGRAKRNTDTQYFGPGTRLTVL.